Listed below are T cell receptor beta chains from one sample, sequenced in a study of long-term antiretroviral therapy in people with HIV. The repertoire was sequenced with immunoSEQ multiplex PCR; TCRdb's copy has only in-frame clones and lacks some. The sample yields approximately 25,000 clones, around 79% seen once. Here the sequenced sample was unsorted PBMCs, taken 2.1 years after starting antiretroviral therapy. These receptors were obtained from a man aged 25 to 40 with HIV. The CDR3 runs from the conserved cysteine through the conserved F or W.

TRBJ1-4 TRBV5-6 CASSLQAEKLFF
TRBJ1-1 TRBV11-2 CASSPRLGGVTNTEAFF
TRBJ2-7 TRBV19 CASSGRGQGLYEQYF
TRBJ2-5 TRBV5-1 CASSLFRLAGGQQETQYF
TRBJ2-3 TRBV7-9 CASSLTLGQHDTQYF
TRBJ1-5 TRBV5-8 CASSFDRVDQPQHF
TRBJ2-3 TRBV18 CASSGYETDTQYF
TRBJ2-5 TRBV7-9 CASSPLGGIPRDQETQYF
TRBJ2-7 TRBV15 CATSREGQAYEQYF
TRBJ1-5 TRBV6-5 CASRLLAGGNQPQHF
TRBJ2-5 TRBV11-2 CASSRGSRETQYF
TRBJ1-1 TRBV7-9 CASSQRQGMGMNTEAFF
TRBJ1-6 TRBV5-6 CASSILSGTGDSPLHF
TRBJ2-2 TRBV5-1 CASSLLAGAAAGELFF